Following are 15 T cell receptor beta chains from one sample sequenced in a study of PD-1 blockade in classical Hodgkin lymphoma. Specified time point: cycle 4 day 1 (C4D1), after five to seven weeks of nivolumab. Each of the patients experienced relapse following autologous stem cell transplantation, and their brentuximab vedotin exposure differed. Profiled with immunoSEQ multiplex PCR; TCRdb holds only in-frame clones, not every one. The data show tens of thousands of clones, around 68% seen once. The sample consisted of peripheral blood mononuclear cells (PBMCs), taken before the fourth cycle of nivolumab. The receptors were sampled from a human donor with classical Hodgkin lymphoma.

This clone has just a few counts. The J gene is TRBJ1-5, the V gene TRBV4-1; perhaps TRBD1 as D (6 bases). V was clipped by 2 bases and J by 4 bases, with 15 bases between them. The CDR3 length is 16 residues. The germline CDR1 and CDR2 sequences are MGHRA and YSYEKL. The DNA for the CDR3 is TGCGCCAGCAGCCAACAGGGGCCCCAAGCGAATCAGCCCCAGCATTTT. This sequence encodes CASSQQGPQANQPQHF.

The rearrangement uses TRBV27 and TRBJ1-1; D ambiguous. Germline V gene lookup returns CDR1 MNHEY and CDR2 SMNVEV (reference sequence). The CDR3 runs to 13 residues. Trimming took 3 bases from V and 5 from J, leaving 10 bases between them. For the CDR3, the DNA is TGTGCCAGCAGTTTGGCCAAGGGAACTGAAGCTTTCTTT. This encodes CASSLAKGTEAFF.

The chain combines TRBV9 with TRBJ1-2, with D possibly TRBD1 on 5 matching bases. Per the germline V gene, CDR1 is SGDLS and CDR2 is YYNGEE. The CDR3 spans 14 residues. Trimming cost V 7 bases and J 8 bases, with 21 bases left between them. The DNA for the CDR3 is TGTGCCAGCGAGGGGAAGGGGCCTTATCGGGGCTACACCTTC. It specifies CASEGKGPYRGYTF.

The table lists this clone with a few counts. This CDR3 reads CASSEQAGQTGELFF. CDR3 in DNA: TGTGCCAGCAGCGAGCAAGCGGGACAAACCGGGGAGCTGTTTTTT. The chain uses TRBV9 and TRBJ2-2; maybe TRBD2 (7 bases). Germline CDR1 and CDR2: SGDLS and YYNGEE. The CDR3 contains 15 residues. V lost 3 bases, J lost 5 bases, and 14 bases lay in between.

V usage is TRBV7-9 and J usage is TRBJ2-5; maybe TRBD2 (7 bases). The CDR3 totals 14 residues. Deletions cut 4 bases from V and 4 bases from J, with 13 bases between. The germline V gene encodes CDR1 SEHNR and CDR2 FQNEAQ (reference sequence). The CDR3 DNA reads TGTGCCAGCAGCTCGGGGGGCTCGGGAGAGACCCAGTACTTC. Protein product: CASSSGGSGETQYF.

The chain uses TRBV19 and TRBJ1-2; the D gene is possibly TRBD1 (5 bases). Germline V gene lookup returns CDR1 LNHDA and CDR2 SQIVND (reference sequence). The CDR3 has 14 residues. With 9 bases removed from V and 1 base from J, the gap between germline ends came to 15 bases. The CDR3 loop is CASTTGIRNYGYTF. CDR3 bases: TGTGCCAGCACTACAGGAATTCGTAACTATGGCTACACCTTC. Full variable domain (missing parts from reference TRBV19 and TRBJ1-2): DGGITQSPKYLFRKEGQNVTLSCEQNLNHDAMYWYRQDPGQGLRLIYYSQIVNDFQKGDIAEGYSVSREKKESFPLTVTSAQKNPTAFYLCASTTGIRNYGYTFGSGTRLTVV.

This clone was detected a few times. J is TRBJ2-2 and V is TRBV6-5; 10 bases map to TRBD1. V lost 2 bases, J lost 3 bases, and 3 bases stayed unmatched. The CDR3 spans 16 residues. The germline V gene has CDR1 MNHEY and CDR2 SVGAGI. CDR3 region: CASSYVGTGDTGELFF. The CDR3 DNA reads TGTGCCAGCAGTTACGTGGGGACAGGGGACACCGGGGAGCTGTTTTTT.

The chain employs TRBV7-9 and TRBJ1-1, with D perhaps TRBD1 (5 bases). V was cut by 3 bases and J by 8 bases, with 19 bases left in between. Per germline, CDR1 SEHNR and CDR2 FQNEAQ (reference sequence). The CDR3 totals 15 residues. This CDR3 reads CASSLKGSSGSEAFF. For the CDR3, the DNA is TGTGCCAGCAGCTTGAAGGGGAGTTCTGGCTCGGAAGCTTTCTTT.

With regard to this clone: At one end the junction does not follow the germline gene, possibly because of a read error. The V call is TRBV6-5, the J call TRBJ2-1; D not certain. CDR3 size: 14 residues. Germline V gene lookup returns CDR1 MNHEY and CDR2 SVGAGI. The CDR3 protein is CASTKSLWVGEVVF. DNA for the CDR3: TGTGCCAGCACCAAAAGTCTCTGGGTCGGAGAGGTCGTCTTC.

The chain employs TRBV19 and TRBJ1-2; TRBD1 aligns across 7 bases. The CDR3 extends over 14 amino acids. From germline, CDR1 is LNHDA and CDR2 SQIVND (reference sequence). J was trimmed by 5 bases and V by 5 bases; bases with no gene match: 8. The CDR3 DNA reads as TGTGCCAGTAGTCCCCGAGACAGGGTTTATGGCTACACCTTC. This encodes CASSPRDRVYGYTF.

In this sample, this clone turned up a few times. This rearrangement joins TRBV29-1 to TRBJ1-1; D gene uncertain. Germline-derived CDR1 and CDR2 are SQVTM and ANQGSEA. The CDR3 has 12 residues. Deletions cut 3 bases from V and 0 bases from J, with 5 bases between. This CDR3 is CSVDPMNTEAFF. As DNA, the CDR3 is TGCAGCGTTGACCCCATGAACACTGAAGCTTTCTTT.

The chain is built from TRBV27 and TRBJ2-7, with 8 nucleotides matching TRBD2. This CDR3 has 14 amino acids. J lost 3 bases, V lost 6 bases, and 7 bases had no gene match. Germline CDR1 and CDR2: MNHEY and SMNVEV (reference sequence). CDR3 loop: CASSVGTSGYEQYF. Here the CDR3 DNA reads TGTGCCAGCAGCGTAGGTACTAGCGGCTACGAGCAGTACTTC.

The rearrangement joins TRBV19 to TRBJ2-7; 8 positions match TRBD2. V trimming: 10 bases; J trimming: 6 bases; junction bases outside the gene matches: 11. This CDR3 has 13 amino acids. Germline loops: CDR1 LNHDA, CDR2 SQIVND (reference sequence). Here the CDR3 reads CATSGGRTSEQYF. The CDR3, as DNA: TGTGCCACCTCGGGGGGGCGAACCTCCGAGCAGTACTTC.

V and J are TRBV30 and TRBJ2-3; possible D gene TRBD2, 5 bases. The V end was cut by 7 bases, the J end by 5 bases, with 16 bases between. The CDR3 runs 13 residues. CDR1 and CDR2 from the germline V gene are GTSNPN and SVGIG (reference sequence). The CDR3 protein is CAFTDLVGDTQYF. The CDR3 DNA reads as TGTGCCTTTACGGACTTGGTTGGAGATACGCAGTATTTT.

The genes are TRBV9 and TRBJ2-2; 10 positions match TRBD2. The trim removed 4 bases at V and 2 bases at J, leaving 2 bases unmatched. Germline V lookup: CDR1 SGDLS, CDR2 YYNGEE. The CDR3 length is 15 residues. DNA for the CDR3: TGTGCCAGCAGCTCTAGCGGGAGTAACACCGGGGAGCTGTTTTTT. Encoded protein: CASSSSGSNTGELFF. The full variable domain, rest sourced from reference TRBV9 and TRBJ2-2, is DSGVTQTPKHLITATGQRVTLRCSPRSGDLSVYWYQQSLDQGLQFLIQYYNGEERAKGNILERFSAQQFPDLHSELNLSSLELGDSALYFCASSSSGSNTGELFFGEGSRLTVL.